This passage covers 27 T cell receptor beta chains from one sample sequenced in a study. Treg sorting used a CD4+CD25+CD127-/low gate. TCRdb reprocessed the 5' RACE reads via MiXCR and lists one record per CDR3 protein. The repertoire holds 32,000 or so distinct CDR3 sequences, with 25% to 30% as singletons. The sequencing input was tumor-infiltrating Tregs sorted from the breast tumor. These receptors all come from a female donor with breast cancer.

The table lists this clonotype with many counts. The genes are TRBV6-5 and TRBJ1-2, with no clear D. Germline CDR1 is MNHEY and CDR2 is SVGAGI. This CDR3 spans 14 amino acids. V lost 4 bases to trimming and J lost 0 bases, with 9 bases between them. The CDR3 nucleotides read TGTGCCAGCAGTTTAAGAGAAACTAACTATGGCTACACCTTC. Amino acid sequence: CASSLRETNYGYTF.

This clonotype was detected ten times or more. The chain uses TRBV18 and TRBJ1-2; TRBD1 is a possible D gene (5 bases). With 3 bases removed from V and 2 bases from J, the gap between germline ends came to 10 bases. From germline, CDR1 is KGHSH and CDR2 LQKENI. The CDR3 has 14 residues. DNA of the CDR3: TGTGCCAGCTCACCTGAGACAGCCAACTATGGCTACACCTTC. Protein: CASSPETANYGYTF.

The CDR3 loop is CASSYSGNPYEQYF. The CDR3 DNA reads TGTGCCAGCAGTTACTCCGGGAACCCCTACGAGCAGTACTTC. The chain joins TRBV6-5 to TRBJ2-7; D might be TRBD2 (5 bases). V was trimmed by 0 bases and J by 2 bases, leaving 8 bases between them. Germline CDR1 reads MNHEY; CDR2 reads SVGAGI. This CDR3 has 14 residues.

This clonotype was detected many times. This sequence joins TRBV5-5 and TRBJ1-4; weak D call: TRBD1 (5 bases). With 1 base removed from V and 8 bases from J, the gap between germline ends came to 21 bases. CDR1 and CDR2 (germline): SGHKS, YYEKEE (reference sequence). This CDR3 spans 17 amino acids. The CDR3 DNA follows: TGTGCCAGCAGCTTGTCCTCGTCGGGGCTACCCGGCGAAAAACTGTTTTTT. Translation gives CASSLSSSGLPGEKLFF.

This clonotype was counted between two and nine times. The chain is built from TRBV6-2 or TRBV6-3 and TRBJ2-4; D gene uncertain. This CDR3 has 14 residues. V was shortened by 5 bases and J by 2 bases, with 10 bases between the two germline ends. The germline gives CDR1 MNHEY, CDR2 SVGEGT. CDR3 sequence (DNA): TGTGCCAGCAGTCGACCGACCCCCAAAAACATTCAGTACTTC. It codes for CASSRPTPKNIQYF.

This clonotype was counted many times. The V gene is TRBV12-3 or TRBV12-4, the J gene TRBJ1-1; D may be TRBD1 (6 bases). This CDR3 region has 17 residues. The V end was cut by 6 bases, the J end by 1 base, with 21 bases between. The CDR3 is CASSPPGGREKNTEAFF. The CDR3 nucleotides are TGTGCCAGCAGCCCACCGGGGGGCAGGGAAAAGAACACTGAAGCTTTCTTT.

Many counts were recorded for this clonotype. The CDR3 DNA follows: TGTGCCAGCAGTATCCCGAGACAGGGCCTTTTAACGGGTGGCTACACCTTC. Protein product: CASSIPRQGLLTGGYTF. The rearrangement uses TRBV6-1 and TRBJ1-2, with TRBD1 matching over 7 bases. Germline values: CDR1 MNHNS, CDR2 SASEGT. After removal of 5 bases from V and 7 bases from J, the junction contained 19 bases not matched to a gene. This CDR3 comprises 17 residues.

To note about this clonotype: The junction departs from germline at one end; a sequencing error may be responsible. The rearrangement links TRBV6-1 to TRBJ1-1; D call uncertain. Germline CDR1 and CDR2: MNHNS and SASEGT. The CDR3 has 15 residues. CDR3 sequence: CVSSEMRQFNTEAFF. The CDR3 DNA is TGTGTCAGCAGTGAAATGCGTCAGTTTAACACTGAAGCTTTCTTT.

There are many counts of this clonotype. V usage is TRBV6-5 and J usage is TRBJ2-1; TRBD2 aligns across 11 bases. The V segment lost 7 bases and the J segment 6 bases; nucleotides outside the gene matches: 8. CDR3 length: 15 residues. Germline assignment: CDR1 MNHEY and CDR2 SVGAGI. CDR3 nucleotides: TGTGCCAGCACGTCCAAACTAGCGGGAGTCAATGAGCAGTTCTTC. Amino acids: CASTSKLAGVNEQFF.

DNA for the CDR3: TGTGCCAGCAGTGAAGATAGCGGGAGCATCTACAATGAGCAGTTCTTC. This encodes CASSEDSGSIYNEQFF. The chain has TRBV6-1 and TRBJ2-1, with 9 bases identical to TRBD2. V shed 1 base, J shed 3 bases, and the junction held 4 bases outside the gene matches. The CDR3 consists of 16 residues. Germline V gives CDR1 MNHNS, CDR2 SASEGT.

The chain combines TRBV4-1 with TRBJ2-3; D might be TRBD1 (6 bases). The germline CDR1 and CDR2 sequences are MGHRA and YSYEKL. This CDR3 spans 16 amino acids. V was clipped by 0 bases and J by 3 bases, with 13 bases between them. The CDR3 DNA is TGCGCCAGCAGCCAAGATAGCAGGGGTCGGACAGATACGCAGTATTTT. Protein: CASSQDSRGRTDTQYF.

The chain recombines TRBV12-3 or TRBV12-4 with TRBJ2-2, with TRBD1 identical over 10 bases. The CDR3 spans 15 residues. Trimming removed 5 bases from V and 1 base from J; junction bases left unmatched: 1. The CDR3 DNA is TGTGCCAGCAGTGACAGGGGGCTGAACACCGGGGAGCTGTTTTTT. Amino acids: CASSDRGLNTGELFF.

Turning to this clonotype: A junction end diverges from the germline sequence, so it may reflect a read error. The V call is TRBV2, the J call TRBJ1-4; D not certain. CDR1 and CDR2 from the germline V gene are SNHLY and FYNNEI. The CDR3 is made up of 14 amino acids. The CDR3 sequence: CASNREATNEKLFF. CDR3 nucleotides: TGTGCCAGCAATCGGGAGGCAACTAATGAAAAGCTGTTTTTT.

The rearrangement links TRBV2 to TRBJ1-5; possibly TRBD1 for D (6 bases). The CDR3 has 15 residues. CDR1 and CDR2 (germline): SNHLY, FYNNEI. V lost 8 bases, J lost 6 bases, and 20 bases lay in between. CDR3 residues: CASVRDKGSLQPQHF. CDR3 DNA sequence: TGTGCCAGCGTTCGGGACAAAGGCTCTCTTCAGCCCCAGCATTTT.

This sequence joins TRBV6-5 and TRBJ2-7, with D possibly being TRBD2 (5 bases). This CDR3 has 16 amino acids. Deletions cut 0 bases from V and 0 bases from J, with 12 bases between. Germline loops: CDR1 MNHEY, CDR2 SVGAGI. The CDR3 protein is CASSYSSAWLSYEQYF. The CDR3 nucleotides read TGTGCCAGCAGTTACTCTAGCGCCTGGCTCTCCTACGAGCAGTACTTC.

There are many counts of this clonotype. V usage is TRBV6-5 and J usage is TRBJ1-2; D is perhaps TRBD1 (5 bases). Trimming removed 4 bases at V and 3 bases at J, with 15 bases between. This CDR3 spans 15 amino acids. Germline V CDR1 and CDR2: MNHEY, SVGAGI. This CDR3 reads CASSSTWGLDYGYTF. For the CDR3, the DNA is TGTGCCAGCAGTTCCACCTGGGGCTTGGACTATGGCTACACCTTC.

On this clonotype: A clone one base away is much larger, so this may be a read error. The conserved phenylalanine or tryptophan is not found at the CDR3 terminus, so this likely reflects a read error. This chain links TRBV15 with TRBJ1-1; 9 bases line up with TRBD1. Germline V CDR1 and CDR2: LNHNV, YYDKDF (reference sequence). The CDR3 has 16 residues. J was trimmed by 3 bases and V by 0 bases; bases with no gene match: 5. CDR3 region: CATSREGQGKDTEAFL. CDR3 DNA: TGTGCCACCAGCAGAGAGGGACAGGGTAAGGACACTGAAGCTTTCCTT.

Of note for this clonotype: A single base separates this from a much larger clone, so it may be a read error. CDR3 protein: CGVEGGEISAYNEQFF. As DNA, the CDR3 is TGCGGCGTTGAAGGGGGGGAGATTAGCGCCTACAATGAGCAGTTCTTC. The V and J genes are TRBV29-1 and TRBJ2-1, with D possibly being TRBD2 (7 bases). Germline CDR1 reads SQVTM; CDR2 reads ANQGSEA. The CDR3 sequence is 16 residues long.

Only a few counts were recorded for this clonotype. The chain recombines TRBV30 with TRBJ1-2; maybe TRBD1 (6 bases). The CDR3 loop spans 15 amino acids. Trimming took 0 bases from V and 5 from J, leaving 16 bases between them. The germline V gene encodes CDR1 GTSNPN and CDR2 SVGIG (reference sequence). The CDR3 spells CAWSVLYREGYGYTF. The CDR3 DNA reads TGTGCCTGGAGTGTACTTTACAGGGAGGGTTATGGCTACACCTTC. Looking up the rest from reference TRBV30 and TRBJ1-2 gives the full variable domain: SQTIHQWPATLVQPVGSPLSLECTVEGTSNPNLYWYRQAAGRGLQLLFYSVGIGQISSEVPQNLSASRPQDRQFILSSKKLLLSDSGFYLCAWSVLYREGYGYTFGSGTRLTVV.

By its share, this clonotype is medium-sized. The chain uses TRBV2 and TRBJ1-4; TRBD1 aligns across 7 bases. This CDR3 is 15 amino acids long. Trimming removed 6 bases from V and 12 bases from J; junction bases left unmatched: 16. Germline CDR1 and CDR2: SNHLY and FYNNEI. The CDR3 spells CASSADRTPSGQLFF. The CDR3 coding sequence is TGTGCCAGCAGCGCGGACAGGACGCCTTCGGGGCAACTGTTTTTT.

This chain joins TRBV9 and TRBJ1-1, with D unresolved. Trimming removed 4 bases from V and 0 bases from J, with 10 bases in between. Germline assignment: CDR1 SGDLS and CDR2 YYNGEE. The CDR3 is 14 amino acids. CDR3 residues: CASSPLGLNTEAFF. The CDR3 region has the DNA TGTGCCAGCAGCCCACTCGGACTGAACACTGAAGCTTTCTTT.

Many counts were recorded for this clonotype. V gene TRBV6-6 combines with J gene TRBJ1-1; D is undetermined. Trimming left V 4 bases short and J 3 bases short, with 9 bases between. Germline V gene lookup returns CDR1 MNHNY and CDR2 SVGAGI (reference sequence). CDR3 length equals 13 residues. For the CDR3, the DNA is TGTGCCAGCAGTTCGCATGACGACACTGAAGCTTTCTTT. Encoded protein: CASSSHDDTEAFF.

Only a few counts were recorded for this clonotype. This chain joins TRBV20-1 and TRBJ2-6, with 8 positions matching TRBD1. CDR3 size: 15 residues. V lost 3 bases, J lost 4 bases, and 5 bases stayed unmatched. The germline CDR1 and CDR2 sequences are DFQATT and SNEGSKA (reference sequence). The chain's CDR3 is CSARVTGGGANVLTF. In DNA, the CDR3 is TGCAGTGCTAGGGTAACAGGGGGAGGGGCCAACGTCCTGACTTTC.

This clonotype has ten or more counts. This chain links TRBV24-1 with TRBJ2-7; TRBD1 might be the D (5 bases). This CDR3 has 18 amino acids. The V gene lost 2 bases and the J gene lost 6 bases, with 25 bases spanning the gap. Germline loops: CDR1 KGHDR, CDR2 SFDVKD. CDR3 region: CATSDSFSSRQGKAEQYF. The CDR3 DNA reads TGTGCCACCAGTGATTCCTTTAGTTCAAGGCAGGGAAAGGCCGAGCAGTACTTC.

This clonotype is classed as medium-sized (0.01 to 0.1%). The V call is TRBV25-1, the J call TRBJ1-2, with 9 bases matching TRBD1. The CDR3 has 14 residues. The trim removed 5 bases at V and 1 base at J, leaving 2 bases unmatched. Germline V CDR1 and CDR2: MGHDK, SYGVNS. The CDR3 nucleotides read TGTGCCAGCAGTAAGGGACAGGGTAACTATGGCTACACCTTC. This codes for CASSKGQGNYGYTF.

This clonotype has only a few counts. J is TRBJ2-1 and V is TRBV5-1; D is uncertain. This CDR3 comprises 16 residues. V gave up 3 bases and J gave up 0 bases, with 13 bases separating them. Germline-derived CDR1 and CDR2 are SGHRS and YFSETQ. The CDR3 coding sequence is TGCGCCAGCAGCTCCCAGTTACCGAGCTCCTACAATGAGCAGTTCTTC. It codes for CASSSQLPSSYNEQFF.

This clonotype is termed medium-sized. This chain joins TRBV5-1 and TRBJ2-6; possible D gene TRBD1, 6 bases. The germline V gene encodes CDR1 SGHRS and CDR2 YFSETQ. CDR3 size: 18 residues. The germline V and J ends were trimmed by 4 bases and 2 bases, with 19 bases remaining between them. The CDR3 loop is CASSPRETGIPGANVLTF. The DNA for the CDR3 is TGCGCCAGCAGCCCCCGGGAAACAGGGATTCCTGGGGCCAACGTCCTGACTTTC.